This entry lists 20 T cell receptor beta chains sequenced from one sample in a study of blood T cell repertoires in COVID-19. Clones were read by immunoSEQ multiplex PCR, and TCRdb kept only the in-frame ones, dropping some. The data hold under 95,000 clones, with approximately 80% observed a single time. The source material was peripheral blood. These receptors came from a woman aged 70-85 years with acute or convalescent COVID-19.

The V gene is TRBV15, the J gene TRBJ1-5, with D possibly TRBD1 on 5 matching bases. Germline V gives CDR1 LNHNV, CDR2 YYDKDF (reference sequence). The CDR3 is made up of 15 amino acids. Trimming shortened V by 1 base and J by 5 bases, and 12 bases separated the two germline ends. The CDR3 DNA follows: TGTGCCACCAGCAGAGGATTAGACAGCCATCAGCCCCAGCATTTT. It is translated as CATSRGLDSHQPQHF.

The chain recombines TRBV5-6 with TRBJ1-6, with TRBD1 matching 7 bases. This CDR3 contains 18 residues. The V and J ends lost 2 bases and 4 bases, in that order; junction bases with no gene match: 12. Germline loops: CDR1 SGHDT, CDR2 YYEEEE. The CDR3 bases are TGTGCCAGCAGCTTAATCTCCGGGACAGCAATTTATAATTCACCCCTCCACTTT. This codes for CASSLISGTAIYNSPLHF.

The rearrangement uses TRBV10-2 and TRBJ2-7; 13 bases agree with TRBD2. Germline trimming cut 6 bases from V and 6 bases from J; bases unmatched to any gene: 8. CDR3 length equals 15 residues. Germline V gene data show CDR1 as WSHSY and CDR2 as SAAADI. The CDR3 region has the DNA TGCGCCAGCAGGATTACTAGCGGGGGGGCTCCCGAGCAGTACTTC. As protein: CASRITSGGAPEQYF.

CDR3 DNA: TGCGCCAGCAGCCTCTCGGGACAGGGTGATTCACCCCTCCACTTT. Translating gives CASSLSGQGDSPLHF. V and J are TRBV4-1 and TRBJ1-6; 9 nucleotides line up with TRBD1. The CDR3 length is 15 residues. V lost 4 bases, J lost 8 bases, and 6 bases stayed unmatched. Germline V gives CDR1 MGHRA, CDR2 YSYEKL.

This clone was observed a handful of times. The chain uses TRBV6-6 and TRBJ2-7; 12 bases align to TRBD2. Germline lookup yields CDR1 MNHNY and CDR2 SVGAGI (reference sequence). The CDR3 contains 15 residues. J lost 2 bases, V lost 4 bases, and 3 bases had no gene match. CDR3 sequence reads: CASSLLAGGTYEQYF. For the CDR3, the DNA is TGTGCCAGCAGTTTGCTAGCGGGGGGGACCTACGAGCAGTACTTC.

This chain joins TRBV10-3 and TRBJ1-4, with 7 bases fitting TRBD1. Germline CDR1 and CDR2: ENHRY and SYGVKD. Unmatched junction bases numbered 3, after V lost 6 bases and J lost 5 bases. The CDR3 consists of 13 residues. CDR3 sequence: CAIRGQQNEKLFF. As DNA, the CDR3 is TGTGCCATCAGGGGACAGCAAAATGAAAAACTGTTTTTT.

This rearrangement joins TRBV5-6 to TRBJ1-2; possibly TRBD1 for D (5 bases). The germline V gene encodes CDR1 SGHDT and CDR2 YYEEEE. The V end was cut by 0 bases, the J end by 3 bases, with 21 bases between. The length of the CDR3 is 18 residues. The CDR3 protein is CASSLAVETAYIHYGYTF. CDR3 sequence (DNA): TGTGCCAGCAGCTTGGCCGTGGAGACAGCGTACATTCACTATGGCTACACCTTC.

The V and J genes are TRBV4-1 and TRBJ2-1; D remains ambiguous. The CDR3 length is 15 residues. CDR1 and CDR2 (germline): MGHRA, YSYEKL. V lost 2 bases, J lost 0 bases, and 8 bases lay in between. CDR3 protein: CASSQIRSSYNEQFF. In DNA, the CDR3 is TGCGCCAGCAGCCAAATTAGGAGCTCCTACAATGAGCAGTTCTTC.

This clone was seen only a few times. J is TRBJ1-5 and V is TRBV12-3 or TRBV12-4; D is uncertain. There are 13 residues in the CDR3. With 3 bases removed from V and 5 bases from J, the gap between germline ends came to 8 bases. The CDR3 loop reads CASSLSMDQPQHF. DNA of the CDR3: TGTGCCAGCAGTTTGAGCATGGATCAGCCCCAGCATTTT.

V and J are TRBV4-1 and TRBJ2-7; 7 nucleotides agree with TRBD1. V lost 4 bases, J lost 7 bases, and 10 bases stayed unmatched. The CDR3 extends over 14 amino acids. Germline loops: CDR1 MGHRA, CDR2 YSYEKL. The DNA for the CDR3 is TGCGCCAGCAGCCGCAGTAAGGGGGCGAGTGAGCAGTACTTC. It translates to CASSRSKGASEQYF.

This chain links TRBV5-4 with TRBJ1-2; 7 nucleotides align to TRBD1. Germline-derived CDR1 and CDR2 are SGHNT and YYREEE (reference sequence). V lost 4 bases and J lost 5; bases outside the gene matches: 8. The CDR3 runs to 14 residues. The DNA for the CDR3 is TGTGCCAGCAGCCTACCCGACAGGGAATATGGCTACACCTTC. This encodes CASSLPDREYGYTF.

The CDR3 is CATSDRDSRYGYTF. The CDR3 coding sequence is TGTGCCACCAGTGACCGGGACAGCCGGTATGGCTACACCTTC. The chain recombines TRBV24-1 with TRBJ1-2; the match to TRBD1 covers 7 bases. This CDR3 has 14 amino acids. V dropped 4 bases and J dropped 5; count of bases not matched to a gene: 6. Germline CDR1 KGHDR, CDR2 SFDVKD.

This clone appeared a few times. The genes are TRBV19 and TRBJ1-2, with D possibly being TRBD1 (6 bases). V was shortened by 4 bases and J by 8 bases, with 11 bases between the two germline ends. Germline V gives CDR1 LNHDA, CDR2 SQIVND (reference sequence). This CDR3 contains 12 residues. CDR3 in amino acids: CASSRTVSGYTF. CDR3 nucleotide sequence: TGTGCCAGTAGTAGGACAGTTTCGGGCTACACCTTC.

This chain joins TRBV24-1 and TRBJ2-3, with a tentative D call TRBD1 (5 bases). CDR3 size: 13 residues. Trimming left V 12 bases short and J 0 bases short, with 12 bases between. Germline V gene lookup returns CDR1 KGHDR and CDR2 SFDVKD. As DNA, the CDR3 is TGTGCCTCCCGACAGTCTAGCACAGATACGCAGTATTTT. Its protein is CASRQSSTDTQYF.

This chain uses TRBV30 with TRBJ1-4; the D is unclear. V gave up 2 bases and J gave up 1 base, with 8 bases separating them. Germline-derived CDR1 and CDR2 are GTSNPN and SVGIG (reference sequence). The CDR3 totals 14 residues. The CDR3 sequence is CAWSLTLTNEKLFF. The CDR3 DNA reads TGTGCCTGGAGTCTAACTTTAACTAATGAAAAACTGTTTTTT. The full variable domain, rest sourced from reference TRBV30 and TRBJ1-4, is SQTIHQWPATLVQPVGSPLSLECTVEGTSNPNLYWYRQAAGRGLQLLFYSVGIGQISSEVPQNLSASRPQDRQFILSSKKLLLSDSGFYLCAWSLTLTNEKLFFGSGTQLSVL.

CDR3 loop: CATSREAGYTEAFF. In nucleotides, the CDR3 is TGTGCCACCAGCAGAGAGGCGGGATATACTGAAGCTTTCTTT. The rearrangement uses TRBV15 and TRBJ1-1, with D unresolved. Germline-derived CDR1 and CDR2 are LNHNV and YYDKDF (reference sequence). V was trimmed by 0 bases and J by 5 bases, leaving 10 bases between them. The CDR3 has 14 residues.

The genes are TRBV24-1 and TRBJ2-3; TRBD2 might be the D (5 bases). This CDR3 comprises 12 residues. The V gene lost 9 bases and the J gene lost 0 bases, with 6 bases spanning the gap. Per the germline V gene, CDR1 is KGHDR and CDR2 is SFDVKD. CDR3 loop: CATCGSTDTQYF. Here the CDR3 DNA reads TGTGCCACCTGCGGGAGCACAGATACGCAGTATTTT.

The rearrangement links TRBV24-1 to TRBJ2-2; the match to TRBD2 covers 10 bases. Germline trimming cut 4 bases from V and 4 bases from J; bases unmatched to any gene: 8. Germline V gene data show CDR1 as KGHDR and CDR2 as SFDVKD. This CDR3 is 17 amino acids long. The CDR3 loop reads CATSEPAGGPGTGELFF. CDR3 sequence (DNA): TGTGCCACCAGTGAGCCAGCGGGGGGGCCTGGCACCGGGGAGCTGTTTTTT.

The chain is built from TRBV2 and TRBJ1-1; D is perhaps TRBD1 (5 bases). V lost 4 bases and J 0 bases, leaving 9 bases between the germline ends. The CDR3 covers 14 residues. Germline CDR1 is SNHLY and CDR2 is FYNNEI. CDR3 coding DNA: TGTGCCAGCAGTGTGACAGCCATGAACACTGAAGCTTTCTTT. Translated: CASSVTAMNTEAFF.

This clone was seen a handful of times. V is TRBV6-5 and J is TRBJ2-2, with D tentatively TRBD2 (6 bases). The V end lost 4 bases, the J end lost 4 bases, and 13 bases lay between the germline ends. The CDR3 extends over 15 amino acids. Germline CDR1 is MNHEY and CDR2 is SVGAGI. CDR3 bases: TGTGCCAGCAGTTTTGCGGTCGGGGGCACCGGGGAGCTGTTTTTT. Protein: CASSFAVGGTGELFF.